These 8 T cell receptor beta chains came from one sample sequenced in a study of blood T cell repertoires in COVID-19. The repertoire was sequenced with immunoSEQ multiplex PCR; TCRdb's copy has only in-frame clones and lacks some. The sample includes 50,000 to 70,000 clones, around 78% of them seen just once. Sequences were obtained from peripheral blood. These receptors were collected from a human donor in a cohort sampled during active COVID-19.

The chain recombines TRBV6-5 with TRBJ1-5; TRBD1 aligns across 12 bases. This CDR3 region has 16 residues. The V segment lost 0 bases and the J segment 7 bases; nucleotides outside the gene matches: 4. Germline V gene lookup returns CDR1 MNHEY and CDR2 SVGAGI. As DNA, the CDR3 is TGTGCCAGCAGTTACTCCGGGACAGGGGGCGGACAGCCCCAGCATTTT. Translating gives CASSYSGTGGGQPQHF.

The rearrangement links TRBV7-9 to TRBJ2-7; a weak D match, TRBD1 (6 bases). This CDR3 comprises 13 residues. V dropped 7 bases and J dropped 2 bases, with 12 bases sitting between them. CDR1 SEHNR and CDR2 FQNEAQ come from the germline V gene (reference sequence). Here the CDR3 reads CASKQGQAYEQYF. The CDR3 nucleotides are TGTGCCAGCAAGCAGGGGCAAGCCTACGAGCAGTACTTC.

The rearrangement links TRBV30 to TRBJ1-2; 8 bases align to TRBD1. Unmatched junction bases numbered 11, after V lost 5 bases and J lost 3 bases. The CDR3 runs to 15 residues. From germline, CDR1 is GTSNPN and CDR2 SVGIG (reference sequence). In DNA form, the CDR3 reads TGTGCCTGGCTAATGTACCCGGACAGGGACTATGGCTACACCTTC. It codes for CAWLMYPDRDYGYTF.

The V and J genes are TRBV19 and TRBJ2-1; TRBD2 matches 9 bases. The J segment lost 8 bases and the V segment lost 4 bases, leaving 12 bases of the junction unmatched. Looked up from germline, CDR1 is LNHDA and CDR2 is SQIVND (reference sequence). The CDR3 consists of 16 residues. The CDR3 DNA is TGTGCCAGTAGTAGGGGAGGGACTAGCTCACCCGATGAGCAGTTCTTC. Its translation is CASSRGGTSSPDEQFF.

This clone showed up just a few times. The rearrangement uses TRBV27 and TRBJ2-5; the D gene is possibly TRBD1 (6 bases). With 0 bases removed from V and 4 bases from J, the gap between germline ends came to 9 bases. The CDR3 runs 14 residues. Germline CDR1 reads MNHEY; CDR2 reads SMNVEV (reference sequence). As DNA, the CDR3 is TGTGCCAGCAGTTTATCGACAGGTGGAGAGACCCAGTACTTC. This gives the protein CASSLSTGGETQYF.

The CDR3 DNA reads TGTGCCAGCAGTTACGGAGCGGGGCCACCGGGCACTGAAGCTTTCTTT. Translating it yields CASSYGAGPPGTEAFF. The chain recombines TRBV6-5 with TRBJ1-1, with D possibly TRBD1 on 5 matching bases. Trimming shortened V by 2 bases and J by 4 bases, and 17 bases separated the two germline ends. From germline, CDR1 is MNHEY and CDR2 SVGAGI. CDR3 length: 16 residues.

V usage is TRBV19 and J usage is TRBJ2-7; the match to TRBD1 covers 9 bases. This CDR3 has 14 residues. V lost 3 bases and J lost 3; bases outside the gene matches: 3. Per germline, CDR1 LNHDA and CDR2 SQIVND (reference sequence). The CDR3 sequence is CASSIGTGLYEQYF. The CDR3 DNA reads as TGTGCCAGTAGTATCGGGACAGGGCTCTACGAGCAGTACTTC. The complete variable domain, with remaining parts taken from reference TRBV19 and TRBJ2-7, reads DGGITQSPKYLFRKEGQNVTLSCEQNLNHDAMYWYRQDPGQGLRLIYYSQIVNDFQKGDIAEGYSVSREKKESFPLTVTSAQKNPTAFYLCASSIGTGLYEQYFGPGTRLTVT.

The chain uses TRBV7-9 and TRBJ2-1; 8 bases agree with TRBD2. With V trimmed by 6 bases and J by 4 bases, 8 bases remained unmatched. CDR1 SEHNR and CDR2 FQNEAQ come from the germline V gene (reference sequence). This CDR3 is built from 15 residues. The CDR3 nucleotides are TGTGCCAGCAGTTTACTAGCGGTAATGTACAATGAGCAGTTCTTC. Translated: CASSLLAVMYNEQFF.